This TCR beta chain stems from a study of cytomegalovirus exposure and HLA in healthy donors. PCR primers comprised 60 Vbeta and 13 Jbeta primers. Clones were read by immunoSEQ multiplex PCR, and TCRdb kept only the in-frame ones, dropping some. The sample has about 51,000 clones; roughly four fifths are singletons. V shed 4 bases and J 4 bases; nucleotides not matched to a gene: 7. CDR3 length: 15 amino acids. The germline gives CDR1 SGHRS, CDR2 YFSETQ. Study-wide results and caveats: Reported performance of the classifier showed diagnosis of cytomegalovirus status with high specificity and sensitivity. Later analysis identified a missense DCLRE1C variant that was linked to TCR beta V- and J-gene trimming. The listing of 160 or so TCR beta chains classed them as cytomegalovirus-associated.

This clone was seen just once. Its antigen is as yet unknown. Sequenced material: PBMCs. This clonotype was sampled from a boy aged 10-17 years in good health and CMV-seropositive. The chain recombines TRBV5-1 with TRBJ1-1, with TRBD1 matching over 10 bases. The CDR3 is CASSKYRDRGTEAFF. CDR3 bases: TGCGCCAGCAGCAAATACCGGGACAGGGGCACTGAAGCTTTCTTT.